This T cell receptor (beta chain) was sequenced for a study of T-cell memory formation after mild COVID-19. General observations from the study: Clones contracting over day 15 to 85 were CD4/CD8 balanced, with later expanders leaning CD4+. Some SARS-CoV-2-responding clones were already detected in memory before infection. The CD4+ clones that contracted clustered mainly within CM and EM, and the CD8+ clones concentrated in EMRA.

This clonotype has only a few counts. Its specificity is unknown. TCRdb fed the 5' RACE reads into MiXCR, producing one record per CDR3 protein. The sample carries about 470,000 distinct CDR3 sequences, approximately 18% recorded once. The sample consisted of PBMCs or a T cell subset sorted from them (not recorded which). The receptor comes from an adult woman who had mild COVID-19 (a few samples of this study predate the infection). Cell type and time point are not known.

DNA for the CDR3: TGCAGTGCTAGGCTCAGGGGAGACTATGGCTACACCTTC. This translates into CSARLRGDYGYTF. This chain joins TRBV20-1 and TRBJ1-2, with a possible D match to TRBD1 (6 bases). The CDR3 has 13 residues. Germline assignment: CDR1 DFQATT and CDR2 SNEGSKA (reference sequence). Trimming took off 3 bases at V and 3 bases at J, with 11 bases between the two ends.